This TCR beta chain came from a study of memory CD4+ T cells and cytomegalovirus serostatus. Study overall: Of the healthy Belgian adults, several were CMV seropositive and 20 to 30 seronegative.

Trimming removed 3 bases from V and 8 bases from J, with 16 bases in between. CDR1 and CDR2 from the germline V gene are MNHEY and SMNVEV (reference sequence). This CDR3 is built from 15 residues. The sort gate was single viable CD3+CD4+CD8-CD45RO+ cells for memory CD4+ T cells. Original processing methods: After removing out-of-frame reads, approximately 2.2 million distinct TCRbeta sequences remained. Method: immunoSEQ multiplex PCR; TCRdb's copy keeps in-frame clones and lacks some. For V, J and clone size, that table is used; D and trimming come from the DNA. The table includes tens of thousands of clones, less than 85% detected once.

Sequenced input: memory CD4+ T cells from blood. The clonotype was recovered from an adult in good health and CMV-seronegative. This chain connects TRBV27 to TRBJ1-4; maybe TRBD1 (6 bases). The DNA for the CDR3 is TGTGCCAGCAGTTTTGCCAGGGGATCGAGCGAAAAACTGTTTTTT. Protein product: CASSFARGSSEKLFF. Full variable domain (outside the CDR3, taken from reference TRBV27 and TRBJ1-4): EAQVTQNPRYLITVTGKKLTVTCSQNMNHEYMSWYRQDPGLGLRQIYYSMNVEVTDKGDVPEGYKVSRKEKRNFPLILESPSPNQTSLYFCASSFARGSSEKLFFGSGTQLSVL.